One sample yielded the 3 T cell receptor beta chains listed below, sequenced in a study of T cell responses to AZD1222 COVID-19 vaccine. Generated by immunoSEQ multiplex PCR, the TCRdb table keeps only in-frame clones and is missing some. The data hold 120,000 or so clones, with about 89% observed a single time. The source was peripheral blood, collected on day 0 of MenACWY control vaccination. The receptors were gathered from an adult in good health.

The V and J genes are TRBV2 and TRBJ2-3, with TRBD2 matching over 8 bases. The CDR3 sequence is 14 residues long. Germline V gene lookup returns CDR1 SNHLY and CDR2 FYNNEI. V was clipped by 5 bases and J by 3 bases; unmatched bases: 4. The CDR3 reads CASSSGLVTDTQYF. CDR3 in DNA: TGTGCCAGCAGTTCGGGACTAGTTACAGATACGCAGTATTTT.

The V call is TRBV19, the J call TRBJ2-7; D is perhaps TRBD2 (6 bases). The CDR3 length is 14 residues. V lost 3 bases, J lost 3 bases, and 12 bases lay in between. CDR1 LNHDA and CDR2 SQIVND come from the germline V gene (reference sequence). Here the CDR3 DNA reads TGTGCCAGTAGTATCTTCGGCGGGGTCTACGAGCAGTACTTC. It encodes CASSIFGGVYEQYF.

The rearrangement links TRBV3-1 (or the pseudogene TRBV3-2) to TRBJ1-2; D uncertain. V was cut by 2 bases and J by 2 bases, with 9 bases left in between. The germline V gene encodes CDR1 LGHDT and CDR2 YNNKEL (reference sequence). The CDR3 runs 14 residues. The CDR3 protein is CASSQSDGNYGYTF. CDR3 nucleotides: TGTGCCAGCAGCCAATCAGACGGAAACTATGGCTACACCTTC.